Following are 21 T cell receptor beta chains from one sample sequenced in a study of blood T cell repertoires in COVID-19. TCRdb keeps only in-frame clones here, not all; method: immunoSEQ multiplex PCR. This sample has around 300,000 clones, with approximately 88% found just once. Sequenced input: PBMCs or T cells enriched from blood (not recorded which). Receptors were obtained from a woman between 35 and 50 years old who had recovered from COVID-19.

The rearrangement links TRBV30 to TRBJ1-2, with D perhaps matching TRBD1 (5 bases). CDR3 length: 13 amino acids. Germline V gives CDR1 GTSNPN, CDR2 SVGIG (reference sequence). V was clipped by 0 bases and J by 4 bases, with 9 bases between them. The CDR3 sequence is CAWSVGEGYGYTF. DNA of the CDR3: TGTGCCTGGAGTGTAGGGGAGGGCTATGGCTACACCTTC.

This chain uses TRBV11-2 with TRBJ2-1; weak D call: TRBD2 (5 bases). Trimming shortened V by 7 bases and J by 3 bases, and 22 bases separated the two germline ends. The CDR3 length is 17 residues. Germline V lookup: CDR1 SGHAT, CDR2 FQNNGV. The DNA of the CDR3 is TGTGCCAGCACCCAGGTAGGAAAGGCGGGCCGCTACAATGAGCAGTTCTTC. It yields the protein CASTQVGKAGRYNEQFF.

This chain links TRBV21-1 with TRBJ2-3; the table assigns TRBD1, which was not confirmed against the DNA. TRBV21-1 is recorded as a pseudogene. CDR3 length equals 15 residues. The CDR3 region is CASSRDRGTTDTQYF. DNA of the CDR3: TGTGCCAGCAGCCGCGACAGGGGCACCACAGATACGCAGTATTTT.

The rearrangement links TRBV20-1 to TRBJ2-6, with D uncertain. Germline CDR1 and CDR2: DFQATT and SNEGSKA (reference sequence). The CDR3 covers 15 residues. Trimming cost V 3 bases and J 0 bases, with 9 bases left between them. The CDR3 coding sequence is TGCAGTGCTAGTGGGCCTGGCTCTGGGGCCAACGTCCTGACTTTC. It yields the protein CSASGPGSGANVLTF.

In its sample, this clone was seen a few times. This chain uses TRBV10-1 with TRBJ1-6; 9 bases fit TRBD1. The CDR3 contains 15 residues. Per germline, CDR1 WNHNN and CDR2 SYGVQD (reference sequence). The V gene end was trimmed by 2 bases and the J gene end by 15 bases; junction bases not matched to a gene: 11. The CDR3 spells CASSEMGTGIQDLHF. The CDR3 DNA reads TGCGCCAGCAGTGAGATGGGGACAGGGATTCAAGACCTCCACTTT.

The chain recombines TRBV30 with TRBJ1-5, with TRBD1 identical over 9 bases. Germline V gene lookup returns CDR1 GTSNPN and CDR2 SVGIG (reference sequence). This CDR3 is built from 15 residues. Trimming removed 2 bases from V and 5 bases from J; junction bases left unmatched: 7. Here the CDR3 reads CAWSPGTGIDQPQHF. Here the CDR3 DNA reads TGTGCCTGGAGTCCCGGGACAGGGATCGATCAGCCCCAGCATTTT.

V and J are TRBV18 and TRBJ1-3, with 7 positions matching TRBD1. The germline gives CDR1 KGHSH, CDR2 LQKENI. With 8 bases clipped from V and 2 bases from J, the junction kept 9 bases outside the gene matches. This CDR3 is 15 amino acids long. In DNA, the CDR3 is TGTGCCAGCCGGACAGGAGCAAGGGCTGGAAACACCATATATTTT. Its translation: CASRTGARAGNTIYF. Filled out from reference TRBV18 and TRBJ1-3, the complete variable domain reads NAGVMQNPRHLVRRRGQEARLRCSPMKGHSHVYWYRQLPEEGLKFMVYLQKENIIDESGMPKERFSAEFPKEGPSILRIQQVVRGDSAAYFCASRTGARAGNTIYFGEGSWLTVV.

This chain links TRBV27 with TRBJ2-1; maybe TRBD2 (6 bases). CDR1 MNHEY and CDR2 SMNVEV come from the germline V gene (reference sequence). V lost 7 bases and J 7 bases, leaving 20 bases between the germline ends. CDR3 length equals 15 residues. The CDR3 sequence is CASISHVRAGNEQFF. In nucleotides, the CDR3 is TGTGCCAGCATAAGTCATGTAAGGGCGGGGAATGAGCAGTTCTTC.

A few counts support this clone. V usage is TRBV7-6 and J usage is TRBJ2-5; 9 bases map to TRBD2. This CDR3 region has 15 residues. V lost 6 bases and J lost 5; bases outside the gene matches: 10. Looked up from germline, CDR1 is SGHVS and CDR2 is FNYEAQ. The CDR3: CASRFSGGISETQYF. The CDR3 DNA sequence: TGTGCCAGCAGGTTCAGCGGGGGGATTAGCGAGACCCAGTACTTC.

The J gene is TRBJ1-2, the V gene TRBV2, with 9 bases aligning to TRBD1. CDR1 is SNHLY and CDR2 is FYNNEI in the germline V gene. The CDR3 length is 13 residues. V shed 6 bases and J 5 bases; nucleotides not matched to a gene: 4. CDR3 in DNA: TGTGCCAGCAGGGACAGGGGACCTTATGGCTACACCTTC. It specifies CASRDRGPYGYTF.

The rearrangement links TRBV18 to TRBJ1-4; D possibly corresponds to TRBD1 (5 bases). This CDR3 has 15 residues. V shed 3 bases and J shed 8 bases, with 16 bases lying between them. Germline CDR1 reads KGHSH; CDR2 reads LQKENI. The CDR3 region has the DNA TGTGCCAGCTCACCCCGGGCCCAGGGAGGGGAAAAACTGTTTTTT. As protein: CASSPRAQGGEKLFF.

This chain joins TRBV10-1 and TRBJ1-1; D gene uncertain. CDR3 length equals 13 residues. CDR1 is WNHNN and CDR2 is SYGVQD in the germline V gene (reference sequence). Deletions cut 6 bases from V and 1 base from J, with 9 bases between. The CDR3 nucleotides are TGCGCCAGCAGGGAACAGCCGAACACTGAAGCTTTCTTT. This codes for CASREQPNTEAFF.

The CDR3 DNA sequence: TGTGCCAGCAGCTTAGGGACAGGGATAACTGAAGCTTTCTTT. This encodes CASSLGTGITEAFF. This sequence joins TRBV7-9 and TRBJ1-1; 8 bases line up with TRBD1. The CDR3 totals 14 residues. Germline V gives CDR1 SEHNR, CDR2 FQNEAQ (reference sequence). J was trimmed by 5 bases and V by 1 base; bases with no gene match: 3.

This clone occurred a few times. The identical CDR3 is also encoded by other nucleotide sequences in the sample. The V and J genes are TRBV4-1 and TRBJ2-3; possibly TRBD2 for D (5 bases). Germline V gives CDR1 MGHRA, CDR2 YSYEKL. V was clipped by 1 base and J by 1 base, with 9 bases between them. The CDR3 consists of 15 residues. The CDR3 coding sequence is TGCGCCAGCAGCCAAGGCCGGGGTCGCACAGATACGCAGTATTTT. It specifies CASSQGRGRTDTQYF.

The chain joins TRBV7-3 to TRBJ1-1, with TRBD1 matching 8 bases. CDR1 is SGHTA, CDR2 FQGTGA, per germline. V lost 2 bases, J lost 1 base, and 6 bases stayed unmatched. The CDR3 length is 16 residues. The CDR3 DNA is TGTGCCAGCAGCTTACAGGGGGCTAATAGGAACACTGAAGCTTTCTTT. Encoded protein: CASSLQGANRNTEAFF.

V gene TRBV18 combines with J gene TRBJ1-2, with 7 bases that match TRBD1. V lost 4 bases to trimming and J lost 3 bases; unmatched junction nucleotides: 14. The V gene's germline CDR1 is KGHSH and CDR2 LQKENI. The CDR3 length is 17 residues. CDR3 protein: CASSRITGAPLDYGYTF. The CDR3 coding sequence is TGTGCCAGCTCACGGATCACAGGGGCCCCCTTAGACTATGGCTACACCTTC.

The chain links TRBV14 to TRBJ1-2, with D hard to call. The CDR3 is 13 amino acids. Trimming cost V 1 base and J 6 bases, with 9 bases left between them. Per the germline V gene, CDR1 is SGHDN and CDR2 is FVKESK. CDR3 nucleotide sequence: TGTGCCAGCAGCCAAGCGTTTAGTAATGGCTACACCTTC. Protein: CASSQAFSNGYTF. Variable domain in full (rest from reference TRBV14 and TRBJ1-2): EAGVTQFPSHSVIEKGQTVTLRCDPISGHDNLYWYRRVMGKEIKFLLHFVKESKQDESGMPNNRFLAERTGGTYSTLKVQPAELEDSGVYFCASSQAFSNGYTFGSGTRLTVV.

This sequence joins TRBV5-1 and TRBJ1-4; perhaps TRBD1 as D (5 bases). This CDR3 comprises 15 residues. The V gene's germline CDR1 is SGHRS and CDR2 YFSETQ. The V gene lost 4 bases and the J gene lost 4 bases, with 14 bases spanning the gap. The CDR3 DNA sequence: TGCGCCAGCAGCCCACGACCGGGGGGTAATGAAAAACTGTTTTTT. Protein product: CASSPRPGGNEKLFF.

This chain links TRBV19 with TRBJ1-1; D uncertain. CDR1 LNHDA and CDR2 SQIVND come from the germline V gene (reference sequence). V lost 5 bases and J 4 bases, leaving 20 bases between the germline ends. The CDR3 runs to 16 residues. The CDR3: CASSSQNPPGGTEAFF. The DNA for the CDR3 is TGTGCCAGTAGTTCTCAGAATCCCCCTGGTGGCACTGAAGCTTTCTTT.

V is TRBV12-5 and J is TRBJ1-5, with 7 nucleotides matching TRBD1. The CDR3 loop spans 15 amino acids. V lost 6 bases and J lost 3; bases outside the gene matches: 8. Germline values: CDR1 LGHNT, CDR2 FRNRAP. The CDR3 coding sequence is TGTGCTAGTGGGCCGACAGGGTTTGACAATCAGCCCCAGCATTTT. Translating gives CASGPTGFDNQPQHF.

V is TRBV7-9 and J is TRBJ2-2; TRBD1 agrees at 10 bases. The CDR3 is 17 amino acids. Germline trimming cut 5 bases from V and 4 bases from J; bases unmatched to any gene: 10. Germline-derived CDR1 and CDR2 are SEHNR and FQNEAQ (reference sequence). This chain's CDR3 is CASSPKPGTGATGELFF. For the CDR3, the DNA is TGTGCCAGCAGCCCGAAACCCGGGACAGGGGCCACCGGGGAGCTGTTTTTT.